Below, 26 T cell receptor beta chains from the same sample are listed, as sequenced in a study of T cell repertoires in cytomegalovirus infection. Their target antigens are unknown. TCRdb fed the reads into MiXCR, producing one record per CDR3 protein. Of a few hundred thousand distinct CDR3 sequences in the sample, around two fifths are singletons; the top ten hold over 45%. The material was cultured PBMCs, obtained from culture after CMV antigen stimulation. These receptors originate from a human donor in good health (CMV status not recorded). Some clones in this sample may be carry-over from other donors' samples.

This clonotype was observed at least ten times. This chain links TRBV18 with TRBJ2-1, with 7 bases identical to TRBD2. Trimming at V came to 8 bases and at J to 6 bases, leaving 7 bases not matched to a gene. The CDR3 contains 13 residues. CDR1 and CDR2 (germline): KGHSH, LQKENI. The CDR3 region has the DNA TGTGCCAGCAGCCCGCCTAGCGGCAATGAGCAGTTCTTC. It codes for CASSPPSGNEQFF.

The chain is built from TRBV29-1 and TRBJ2-7; D may correspond to TRBD1 or TRBD2 (5 bases each). Germline lookup yields CDR1 SQVTM and CDR2 ANQGSEA. V was shortened by 8 bases and J by 6 bases, with 17 bases between the two germline ends. There are 12 residues in the CDR3. The DNA of the CDR3 is TGCAGCATGTCCGGGACCTCCGGCGAGCAGTACTTC. Protein: CSMSGTSGEQYF.

This chain joins TRBV6-1 and TRBJ2-3; D ambiguous. The CDR3 totals 13 residues. Germline-derived CDR1 and CDR2 are MNHNS and SASEGT. V was pared by 3 bases and J by 3 bases, with 7 bases between. This chain's CDR3 is CASSESATDTQYF. In nucleotides, the CDR3 is TGTGCCAGCAGTGAGTCGGCGACAGATACGCAGTATTTT.

J is TRBJ1-1 and V is TRBV6-8; TRBD1 matches at 7 bases. V lost 8 bases, J lost 5 bases, and 11 bases stayed unmatched. Germline loops: CDR1 MNHGY, CDR2 SAAAGT. The CDR3 is 14 amino acids. CDR3 sequence (DNA): TGTGCCAGCCTAAACGACAGGGAGGGAACTGAAGCTTTCTTT. It encodes CASLNDREGTEAFF.

The sample holds a few counts of this clonotype. This sequence joins TRBV5-6 and TRBJ1-1; no definite D call. The V end lost 4 bases, the J end lost 5 bases, and 18 bases lay between the germline ends. The length of the CDR3 is 15 residues. Germline CDR1 is SGHDT and CDR2 is YYEEEE. The CDR3 here is CASSPGLQRSTEAFF. For the CDR3, the DNA is TGTGCCAGCAGCCCAGGACTACAAAGGTCGACTGAAGCTTTCTTT.

The J gene is TRBJ2-7, the V gene TRBV6-8; possibly TRBD1 or TRBD2 for D (5 bases each). V was pared by 6 bases and J by 3 bases, with 21 bases between. This CDR3 spans 16 amino acids. Germline assignment: CDR1 MNHGY and CDR2 SAAAGT. CDR3 in amino acids: CASSRLGPAFGYEQYF. CDR3 coding DNA: TGTGCCAGCAGCCGCCTGGGACCAGCGTTCGGCTACGAGCAGTACTTC.

This CDR3 reads CASTPEWGGAGANVLTF. CDR3 bases: TGTGCCAGTACCCCAGAGTGGGGGGGCGCTGGGGCCAACGTCCTGACTTTC. This chain connects TRBV19 to TRBJ2-6; tentative D call: TRBD2 (7 bases). The V end was cut by 7 bases, the J end by 2 bases, with 18 bases between. CDR1 is LNHDA and CDR2 is SQIVND in the germline V gene (reference sequence). The CDR3 loop spans 17 amino acids.

This chain uses TRBV5-8 with TRBJ2-1, with 7 bases aligning to TRBD2. Unmatched junction bases numbered 7, after V lost 1 base and J lost 0 bases. This CDR3 is 17 amino acids long. Germline CDR1 and CDR2: SGHTS and YDEGEE. DNA of the CDR3: TGTGCCAGCAGCTTGAGGCGGGCGGGGGTCTCCTACAATGAGCAGTTCTTC. It yields the protein CASSLRRAGVSYNEQFF.

The table lists this clonotype with a few counts. V and J are TRBV4-2 and TRBJ2-5, with D unresolved. In germline, CDR1 is LGHNA, CDR2 YNFKEQ. The CDR3 covers 14 residues. The V and J ends lost 0 bases and 3 bases respectively, with 8 bases between them. The CDR3, as DNA: TGTGCCAGCAGCCAAGATAATGAGGAAGAGACCCAGTACTTC. It codes for CASSQDNEEETQYF.

This clonotype appeared a few times. The V call is TRBV7-2, the J call TRBJ2-4, with D perhaps TRBD1 (5 bases). Germline loops: CDR1 SGHTA, CDR2 FQGNSA. This CDR3 region has 13 residues. V lost 3 bases, J lost 8 bases, and 11 bases lay in between. The CDR3, as DNA: TGTGCCAGCAGCTTTTCAACAGGAGACATTCAGTACTTC. This encodes CASSFSTGDIQYF.

The rearrangement joins TRBV4-1 to TRBJ2-6; perhaps TRBD1 as D (6 bases). V lost 4 bases and J 1 base, leaving 23 bases between the germline ends. The CDR3 length is 20 residues. Looked up from germline, CDR1 is MGHRA and CDR2 is YSYEKL. As DNA, the CDR3 is TGCGCCAGCAGCCCCCGAAATACAGGGTGGGGATTTTCTGGGGCCAACGTCCTGACTTTC. It specifies CASSPRNTGWGFSGANVLTF.

This chain links TRBV7-9 with TRBJ2-3; D is ambiguous. This CDR3 is 15 amino acids long. With 1 base removed from V and 0 bases from J, the gap between germline ends came to 8 bases. The germline CDR1 and CDR2 sequences are SEHNR and FQNEAQ (reference sequence). The CDR3 nucleotides read TGTGCCAGCAGCTTAGAATCCCGGAGCACAGATACGCAGTATTTT. It specifies CASSLESRSTDTQYF.

This chain connects TRBV4-1 to TRBJ1-5; D gene unclear. Trimming cost V 3 bases and J 4 bases, with 13 bases left between them. This CDR3 has 15 amino acids. Germline V gene sequence: CDR1 MGHRA, CDR2 YSYEKL. This CDR3 reads CASSHSPGGNQPQHF. The CDR3 DNA follows: TGCGCCAGCAGCCACTCCCCGGGAGGGAATCAGCCCCAGCATTTT.

This clonotype occurred a few times. This chain uses TRBV6-1 with TRBJ2-5; possibly TRBD2 for D (5 bases). Germline CDR1 reads MNHNS; CDR2 reads SASEGT. Trimming removed 4 bases at V and 5 bases at J, with 14 bases between. CDR3 size: 14 residues. The CDR3 DNA sequence: TGTGCCAGCAGTGTAGCCGGGGTGACTGAGACCCAGTACTTC. Its translation is CASSVAGVTETQYF.

The chain employs TRBV7-2 and TRBJ2-3; tentatively, D is TRBD2 (6 bases). Between the trimmed V and J ends, which lost 1 base and 5 bases, there was a span of 10 bases. The CDR3 runs 14 residues. Germline loops: CDR1 SGHTA, CDR2 FQGNSA. The CDR3 reads CASSLGLVGDTQYF. The CDR3 DNA reads as TGTGCCAGCAGCTTAGGACTAGTAGGAGATACGCAGTATTTT.

This chain joins TRBV7-9 and TRBJ2-1; 7 bases are shared with TRBD2. Unmatched junction bases numbered 5, after V lost 3 bases and J lost 6 bases. CDR1 and CDR2 (germline): SEHNR, FQNEAQ (reference sequence). This CDR3 spans 14 amino acids. In DNA form, the CDR3 reads TGTGCCAGCAGCTTGTCATGGGGGGGCAATGAGCAGTTCTTC. Encoded protein: CASSLSWGGNEQFF.

The rearrangement uses TRBV4-1 and TRBJ2-1; no reliable D call. The germline V gene encodes CDR1 MGHRA and CDR2 YSYEKL. Trimming removed 2 bases at V and 9 bases at J, with 8 bases between. This CDR3 is built from 12 residues. CDR3 in amino acids: CASSQISAEQFF. In DNA form, the CDR3 reads TGCGCCAGCAGCCAAATCAGCGCTGAGCAGTTCTTC.

This clonotype has a handful of counts. This chain links TRBV7-2 with TRBJ2-1; TRBD1 matches 8 bases. The CDR3 extends over 14 amino acids. Germline CDR1 SGHTA, CDR2 FQGNSA. V shed 4 bases and J 7 bases; nucleotides not matched to a gene: 6. CDR3 coding DNA: TGTGCCAGCAGCTCCGACAGGGGCAGGAATGAGCAGTTCTTC. Its translation is CASSSDRGRNEQFF. Filled out from reference TRBV7-2 and TRBJ2-1, the complete variable domain reads GAGVSQSPSNKVTEKGKDVELRCDPISGHTALYWYRQSLGQGLEFLIYFQGNSAPDKSGLPSDRFSAERTGGSVSTLTIQRTQQEDSAVYLCASSSDRGRNEQFFGPGTRLTVL.

This clonotype was picked up a small number of times. The rearrangement links TRBV2 to TRBJ2-7; no firm D call. Per germline, CDR1 SNHLY and CDR2 FYNNEI. This CDR3 is built from 11 residues. Trimming removed 2 bases from V and 4 bases from J, with 3 bases in between. CDR3 amino acids: CASSEMYEQYF. CDR3 coding DNA: TGTGCCAGCAGTGAAATGTACGAGCAGTACTTC.

V is TRBV5-6 and J is TRBJ2-3; weak D call: TRBD1 (6 bases). Trimming shortened V by 4 bases and J by 0 bases, and 15 bases separated the two germline ends. This CDR3 is 16 amino acids long. From germline, CDR1 is SGHDT and CDR2 YYEEEE. The CDR3 sequence is CASSQGTGTSTDTQYF. The DNA for the CDR3 is TGTGCCAGCAGCCAGGGGACCGGTACTAGCACAGATACGCAGTATTTT.

V usage is TRBV10-3 and J usage is TRBJ2-3; 10 bases align to TRBD2. V was pared by 1 base and J by 1 base, with 8 bases of the junction left unmatched. This CDR3 is 18 amino acids long. Germline V gene sequence: CDR1 ENHRY, CDR2 SYGVKD. CDR3 region: CAISEFPSGSRGTDTQYF. In nucleotides, the CDR3 is TGTGCCATCAGTGAGTTCCCTAGCGGGAGTCGGGGCACAGATACGCAGTATTTT.

The chain combines TRBV6-8 with TRBJ2-5; 8 nucleotides align to TRBD2. The germline gives CDR1 MNHGY, CDR2 SAAAGT. After removal of 6 bases from V and 5 bases from J, the junction contained 11 bases not matched to a gene. This CDR3 is built from 15 residues. This chain's CDR3 is CASSPTAGGWETQYF. The DNA of the CDR3 is TGTGCCAGCAGCCCCACTGCGGGAGGTTGGGAGACCCAGTACTTC.

In its sample, this clonotype was seen a few times. The V call is TRBV7-2, the J call TRBJ1-5; tentative D call: TRBD1 (5 bases). V was pared by 5 bases and J by 6 bases, with 17 bases between. The germline V gene has CDR1 SGHTA and CDR2 FQGNSA. The CDR3 spans 15 residues. This CDR3 reads CASSTGQLGGQPQHF. DNA for the CDR3: TGTGCCAGCAGCACTGGACAATTGGGGGGTCAGCCCCAGCATTTT.

The V and J genes are TRBV11-2 and TRBJ2-5; tentatively, D is TRBD1 (5 bases). The CDR3 runs 15 residues. Trimming removed 6 bases at V and 5 bases at J, with 19 bases between. Germline lookup yields CDR1 SGHAT and CDR2 FQNNGV. The CDR3 nucleotides read TGTGCCAGCAGATTCGGACACCCCCTGGGGGAGACCCAGTACTTC. Protein product: CASRFGHPLGETQYF.

In its sample, this clonotype was seen a few times. The rearrangement uses TRBV6-1 and TRBJ2-7; D is uncertain. Trimming left V 0 bases short and J 7 bases short, with 10 bases between. CDR3 length equals 13 residues. Germline loops: CDR1 MNHNS, CDR2 SASEGT. CDR3 in DNA: TGTGCCAGCAGTGAAGCTTTCTCGAGGGAGCAGTACTTC. This codes for CASSEAFSREQYF.

This clonotype was counted a few times. The chain recombines TRBV7-8 with TRBJ1-5; D perhaps matches TRBD1 (5 bases). This CDR3 spans 17 amino acids. The V end was cut by 2 bases, the J end by 4 bases, with 18 bases between. CDR1 is SGHVS and CDR2 is FQNEAQ in the germline V gene. This chain's CDR3 is CASSLPRHSRGNQPQHF. In nucleotides, the CDR3 is TGTGCCAGCAGCTTACCCAGGCACAGCCGGGGGAATCAGCCCCAGCATTTT.